This paragraph reports one T cell receptor (beta chain). Its specificity is not known. This entry comes from a study of Ad26.COV2.S vaccination and SARS-CoV-2 variants. Study findings and constraints: Comparability of non-spike TCR breadth was observed across vaccine and placebo recipients. Reported findings describe substantial breadth in spike-specific CD8+ and CD4+ T cell responses following vaccination. The study found higher spike-specific TCR breadth in vaccine than placebo recipients. TCR breadth and depth estimates may have understated total T cell responses.

Sequencing was performed with immunoSEQ multiplex PCR; in TCRdb, only in-frame clones are kept and a portion is missing. The sample records over 110,000 clones, 86% being singletons. In germline, CDR1 is MGHDK, CDR2 SYGVNS. V dropped 5 bases and J dropped 3 bases, with 6 bases sitting between them. The CDR3 totals 12 residues. The chain has TRBV25-1 and TRBJ2-3; D unclear. This receptor was obtained from a human donor who had recovered from COVID-19. Sequenced here: peripheral blood, sampled after recovery from COVID-19. The CDR3 nucleotides are TGTGCCAGCAGTACGCCGACAGATACGCAGTATTTT. This translates into CASSTPTDTQYF.